This T cell receptor beta chain emerged from a study of cytomegalovirus exposure and HLA in healthy donors. Sequencing used immunoSEQ multiplex PCR; TCRdb keeps in-frame clones, though not all of them. The sample consists of about 160,000 clones, roughly 89% of them appearing once. The CDR3 loop spans 16 amino acids. The V end was cut by 6 bases, the J end by 2 bases, with 16 bases between. CDR1 and CDR2 (germline): SGHTA, FQGTGA. The sequenced material came from PBMCs. The J gene is TRBJ2-2, the V gene TRBV7-3; no reliable D call. The clonotype was recovered from a young woman in good health and CMV-seropositive. CDR3 sequence reads: CASRADWRGNTGELFF. For the CDR3, the DNA is TGTGCCAGCAGGGCAGACTGGCGCGGAAACACCGGGGAGCTGTTTTTT. The variable domain in full, with the rest retrieved from reference TRBV7-3 and TRBJ2-2, is GAGVSQTPSNKVTEKGKYVELRCDPISGHTALYWYRQSLGQGPEFLIYFQGTGAADDSGLPNDRFFAVRPEGSVSTLKIQRTERGDSAVYLCASRADWRGNTGELFFGEGSRLTVL.